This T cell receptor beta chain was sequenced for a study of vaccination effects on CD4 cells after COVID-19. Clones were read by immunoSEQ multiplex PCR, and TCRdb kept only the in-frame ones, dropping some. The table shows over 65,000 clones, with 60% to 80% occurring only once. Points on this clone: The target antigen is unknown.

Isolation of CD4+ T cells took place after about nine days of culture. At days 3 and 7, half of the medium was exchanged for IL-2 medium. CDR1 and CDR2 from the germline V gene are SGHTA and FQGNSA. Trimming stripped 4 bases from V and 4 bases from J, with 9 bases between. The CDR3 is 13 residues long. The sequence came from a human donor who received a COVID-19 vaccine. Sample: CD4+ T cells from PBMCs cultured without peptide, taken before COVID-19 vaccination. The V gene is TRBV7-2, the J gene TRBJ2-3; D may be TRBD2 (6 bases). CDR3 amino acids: CASSSDYSDTQYF. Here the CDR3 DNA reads TGTGCCAGCAGCTCGGACTATTCAGATACGCAGTATTTT.